These T cell receptor beta chains were read from a single sample in a study of OX40 agonist ivuxolimab in advanced cancers. Data came from immunoSEQ multiplex PCR; TCRdb stores just in-frame clones and leaves some out. The repertoire holds 45,000 or so clones, approximately 91% seen once, with around 20% in the top ten. This specimen consisted of CD4+ or CD8+ T cells sorted from blood, obtained in a trial of the OX40 agonist ivuxolimab. Every receptor here comes from an adult with an advanced solid tumor such as melanoma, head and neck, liver or kidney cancer. CDR3s include the opening cysteine and the closing phenylalanine or tryptophan. A D gene is named only where the DNA matches it firmly. Where a row states a size, it is once, few, many or the class of an expanded clone; other rows omit it.

J gene: TRBJ1-5
D gene: TRBD1
V gene: TRBV27
clone size: .
CDR3 DNA: TGTGCCAGCAGCCCCGGGACAGTCAATCAGCCCCAGCATTTT
CDR3 protein: CASSPGTVNQPQHF

J gene: TRBJ2-7
D gene: .
V gene: TRBV7-9
clone size: few
CDR3 DNA: TGTGCCAGCAGCCCCCAGGGGCGCGACGAGCAGTACTTC
CDR3 protein: CASSPQGRDEQYF

J gene: TRBJ2-7
D gene: TRBD2
V gene: TRBV4-1
clone size: .
CDR3 DNA: TGCGCCAGCAGCCAAGGCGCGGGAGATGTCTACGAGCAGTACTTC
CDR3 protein: CASSQGAGDVYEQYF

J gene: TRBJ1-3
D gene: .
V gene: TRBV7-9
clone size: .
CDR3 DNA: TGTGCCAGCAGCTTAAATGGAAACACCATATATTTT
CDR3 protein: CASSLNGNTIYF

J gene: TRBJ2-7
D gene: .
V gene: TRBV6-6
clone size: .
CDR3 DNA: TGTGCCAGCAGTTACGAAACCCAGTGGTACTTC
CDR3 protein: CASSYETQWYF

J gene: TRBJ2-6
D gene: .
V gene: TRBV6-4
clone size: .
CDR3 DNA: TGTGCCAGCAGTCTCGGGGCCTCTGGGGCCAACGTCCTGACTTTC
CDR3 protein: CASSLGASGANVLTF

J gene: TRBJ1-2
D gene: TRBD1
V gene: TRBV29-1
clone size: .
CDR3 DNA: TGCAGCGCCGAAAGGTGGGACAGGGGGTTGGGCTACACCTTC
CDR3 protein: CSAERWDRGLGYTF

J gene: TRBJ2-3
D gene: .
V gene: TRBV9
clone size: few
CDR3 DNA: TGTGCCAGCACGCCTGGCGGGAGCACAGATACGCAGTATTTT
CDR3 protein: CASTPGGSTDTQYF

J gene: TRBJ2-7
D gene: .
V gene: TRBV10-1
clone size: .
CDR3 DNA: TGCGCCAGCAGTGATTTCGGAGAAAGCTACGAGCAGTACTTC
CDR3 protein: CASSDFGESYEQYF

J gene: TRBJ1-4
D gene: .
V gene: TRBV11-2
clone size: .
CDR3 DNA: TGTGCCAGCAGCTTAGAAGGGCAGACCGACTACTCAACTAATGAAAAACTGTTTTTT
CDR3 protein: CASSLEGQTDYSTNEKLFF

J gene: TRBJ1-2
D gene: .
V gene: TRBV30
clone size: .
CDR3 DNA: TGTGCCTGGAGTGCCAGCGCTAACTATGGCTACACCTTC
CDR3 protein: CAWSASANYGYTF

J gene: TRBJ2-7
D gene: TRBD2
V gene: TRBV7-9
clone size: .
CDR3 DNA: TGTGCCAGCATCCCCCAGGGACTACCAGCCGAGCAGTACTTC
CDR3 protein: CASIPQGLPAEQYF

J gene: TRBJ2-7
D gene: .
V gene: TRBV28
clone size: .
CDR3 DNA: TGTGCCAGCAGTTTTACGGCATCCTACGAGCAGTACTTC
CDR3 protein: CASSFTASYEQYF

J gene: TRBJ2-2
D gene: .
V gene: TRBV7-9
clone size: few
CDR3 DNA: TGTGCCAGCAGCTTACCCCTCCCGGGCCTTCATACCGGGGAGCTGTTTTTT
CDR3 protein: CASSLPLPGLHTGELFF

J gene: TRBJ2-7
D gene: .
V gene: TRBV14
clone size: .
CDR3 DNA: TGTGCCAGCAGCCTTGTAGAGTCCTACGAGCAGTACTTC
CDR3 protein: CASSLVESYEQYF

J gene: TRBJ2-5
D gene: .
V gene: TRBV28
clone size: .
CDR3 DNA: TGTGCCAGCAGTCACGTCTCCCTGGGGAGCCAAGAGACCCAGTACTTC
CDR3 protein: CASSHVSLGSQETQYF

J gene: TRBJ2-7
D gene: .
V gene: TRBV4-1
clone size: .
CDR3 DNA: TGCGCCAGCAGCCAAGAAGATGGGGGATATCCCTACGAGCAGTACTTC
CDR3 protein: CASSQEDGGYPYEQYF

J gene: TRBJ2-7
D gene: .
V gene: TRBV15
clone size: .
CDR3 DNA: TGTGCCACCAGCAGACGGACCTCCTCTGGCGAGCAGTACTTC
CDR3 protein: CATSRRTSSGEQYF

J gene: TRBJ1-4
D gene: .
V gene: TRBV6-5
clone size: .
CDR3 DNA: TGTGCCAGCAGTTACGGGACGAATGGGGAAAAACTGTTTTTT
CDR3 protein: CASSYGTNGEKLFF

J gene: TRBJ1-5
D gene: .
V gene: TRBV27
clone size: .
CDR3 DNA: TGTGCCAGCGGCCACGGGCCGAGTAATCAGCCCCAGCATTTT
CDR3 protein: CASGHGPSNQPQHF

J gene: TRBJ1-1
D gene: TRBD1
V gene: TRBV11-2
clone size: .
CDR3 DNA: TGTGCCAGCAGCTTAGGGGGACAGGGGTTGGGCATGAACACTGAAGCTTTCTTT
CDR3 protein: CASSLGGQGLGMNTEAFF

J gene: TRBJ2-1
D gene: TRBD2
V gene: TRBV30
clone size: .
CDR3 DNA: TGTGCCTGGAGCCCTAGCGGGAGCTCCTACAATGAGCAGTTCTTC
CDR3 protein: CAWSPSGSSYNEQFF

J gene: TRBJ2-3
D gene: TRBD2
V gene: TRBV7-9
clone size: .
CDR3 DNA: TGTGCCAGCAGTCCAAAACGACTAGCGGGGGGCGTAGATACGCAGTATTTT
CDR3 protein: CASSPKRLAGGVDTQYF

J gene: TRBJ2-1
D gene: TRBD2
V gene: TRBV7-3
clone size: .
CDR3 DNA: TGTGCCAGCAGCTTAAAGGCTACGGGACTAGCAGACAATGAGCAGTTCTTC
CDR3 protein: CASSLKATGLADNEQFF

J gene: TRBJ2-2
D gene: .
V gene: TRBV19
clone size: .
CDR3 DNA: TGTGCCAGTAGTATGGGACGGGTAGGGACCGGGGAGCTGTTTTTT
CDR3 protein: CASSMGRVGTGELFF

J gene: TRBJ2-7
D gene: .
V gene: TRBV6-5
clone size: .
CDR3 DNA: TGTGCCAGCAGCCCAAGCAGTGGGGCCTCCTACGAGCAGTACTTC
CDR3 protein: CASSPSSGASYEQYF

J gene: TRBJ1-4
D gene: .
V gene: TRBV7-8
clone size: .
CDR3 DNA: TGTGCCAGCAGCCTGCTTGGGGGAGCTAATGAAAAACTGTTTTTT
CDR3 protein: CASSLLGGANEKLFF

J gene: TRBJ2-7
D gene: .
V gene: TRBV29-1
clone size: .
CDR3 DNA: TGCAGCGTTGAGACGGGGGCCTACGAGCAGTACTTC
CDR3 protein: CSVETGAYEQYF

J gene: TRBJ2-7
D gene: TRBD2
V gene: TRBV4-2
clone size: .
CDR3 DNA: TGTGCCAGCAGCCAAGAAGGCGCGGCGGGGGTCTACGAGCAGTACTTC
CDR3 protein: CASSQEGAAGVYEQYF

J gene: TRBJ2-7
D gene: .
V gene: TRBV27
clone size: .
CDR3 DNA: TGTGCCAGCAGTTTCACCCGGGGGGCTCCGGACGAGCAGTACTTC
CDR3 protein: CASSFTRGAPDEQYF

J gene: TRBJ2-7
D gene: TRBD1
V gene: TRBV27
clone size: .
CDR3 DNA: TGTGCCAGCAGTTTATTGGGACAGGGATACGAGCAGTACTTC
CDR3 protein: CASSLLGQGYEQYF

J gene: TRBJ2-7
D gene: .
V gene: TRBV5-5
clone size: .
CDR3 DNA: TGTGCCAGCAGCTCGTACTATAATGGTTTCGAGCAGTACTTC
CDR3 protein: CASSSYYNGFEQYF

J gene: TRBJ1-6
D gene: .
V gene: TRBV4-1
clone size: .
CDR3 DNA: TGCGCCAGCAGCCAAGGAGGGCTGGATAATTCACCCCTCCACTTT
CDR3 protein: CASSQGGLDNSPLHF

J gene: TRBJ2-5
D gene: TRBD2
V gene: TRBV4-2
clone size: .
CDR3 DNA: TGTGCCAGCAGCCAAGAAGGACTAGCGACGCAAGAGACCCAGTACTTC
CDR3 protein: CASSQEGLATQETQYF

J gene: TRBJ2-3
D gene: .
V gene: TRBV5-6
clone size: .
CDR3 DNA: TGTGCCAGCACCCTAGCTCTGAGCGTAACAGATACGCAGTATTTT
CDR3 protein: CASTLALSVTDTQYF

J gene: TRBJ1-6
D gene: .
V gene: TRBV27
clone size: .
CDR3 DNA: TGTGCCAGCACTTTACGGACAGAACCTAATTCGCCCCTCCACTTT
CDR3 protein: CASTLRTEPNSPLHF

J gene: TRBJ2-7
D gene: .
V gene: TRBV5-6
clone size: .
CDR3 DNA: TGTGCCAGCAGCTTGGAACTAGCCGGCTACGAGCAGTACTTC
CDR3 protein: CASSLELAGYEQYF

J gene: TRBJ2-2
D gene: .
V gene: TRBV2
clone size: .
CDR3 DNA: TGTGCCAGCAATGATGAACCGACACAGGAACCTTCGAACACCGGGGAGCTGTTTTTT
CDR3 protein: CASNDEPTQEPSNTGELFF

J gene: TRBJ2-7
D gene: TRBD1
V gene: TRBV14
clone size: once
CDR3 DNA: TGTGCCAGCAGACCGACAGGGGCTTGGGACGAGCAGTACTTC
CDR3 protein: CASRPTGAWDEQYF

J gene: TRBJ1-2
D gene: TRBD1
V gene: TRBV10-3
clone size: .
CDR3 DNA: TGTGCCATCAGTGATGGGCAGGGGGTCTATGGCTACACCTTC
CDR3 protein: CAISDGQGVYGYTF

J gene: TRBJ1-1
D gene: TRBD1
V gene: TRBV5-4
clone size: few
CDR3 DNA: TGTGCCAGCAGCCCCGGGACAGGGAACACTGAAGCTTTCTTT
CDR3 protein: CASSPGTGNTEAFF

J gene: TRBJ2-1
D gene: .
V gene: TRBV10-2
clone size: .
CDR3 DNA: TGCGCCAGTCATGGGGGGGCTCTAGGGAGCGGGGCAAAGGTTCGGGCCTACAATGAGCAGTTCTTC
CDR3 protein: CASHGGALGSGAKVRAYNEQFF

J gene: TRBJ2-7
D gene: TRBD1
V gene: TRBV2
clone size: once
CDR3 DNA: TGTGCCAGCAGTGAAGGACAGGGGTATAGGACCTACGAGCAGTACTTC
CDR3 protein: CASSEGQGYRTYEQYF

J gene: TRBJ1-1
D gene: .
V gene: TRBV4-2
clone size: .
CDR3 DNA: TGTGCCAGCAGCCAAGCCCCCGTCAGATCGACCATGAACACTGAAGCTTTCTTT
CDR3 protein: CASSQAPVRSTMNTEAFF

J gene: TRBJ2-3
D gene: .
V gene: TRBV27
clone size: .
CDR3 DNA: TGTGCCAGCAGTTTGGCCCTCGGATTTCCAGATACGCAGTATTTT
CDR3 protein: CASSLALGFPDTQYF

J gene: TRBJ1-1
D gene: .
V gene: TRBV5-4
clone size: .
CDR3 DNA: TGTGCCAGCAGCTCAGACCGGCACACTGAAGCTTTCTTT
CDR3 protein: CASSSDRHTEAFF

J gene: TRBJ2-1
D gene: TRBD2
V gene: TRBV7-9
clone size: once
CDR3 DNA: TGTGCCAGCAGCCCGTTAGCGGGAGGGAGCTCCTACAATGAGCAGTTCTTC
CDR3 protein: CASSPLAGGSSYNEQFF

J gene: TRBJ2-5
D gene: TRBD2
V gene: TRBV5-8
clone size: .
CDR3 DNA: TGTGCCAGCAGCTTGGGGACTAGCGGGGGTTGGGAGACCCAGTACTTC
CDR3 protein: CASSLGTSGGWETQYF

J gene: TRBJ2-3
D gene: .
V gene: TRBV6-5
clone size: .
CDR3 DNA: TGTGCCAGCAGGTCATCTGGAGATACGCAGTATTTT
CDR3 protein: CASRSSGDTQYF

J gene: TRBJ2-1
D gene: TRBD2
V gene: TRBV2
clone size: .
CDR3 DNA: TGTGCCAGCAGTGTAGGGACTAGCGGGGGACGGAATGAGCAGTTCTTC
CDR3 protein: CASSVGTSGGRNEQFF

J gene: TRBJ1-5
D gene: .
V gene: TRBV28
clone size: .
CDR3 DNA: TGTGCCAGCAGTTTCACCAGACTCAGCAATCAGCCCCAGCATTTT
CDR3 protein: CASSFTRLSNQPQHF